This T cell receptor (beta chain) was sequenced during a study of beta chain features in type 1 diabetes. About the study: Over all samples combined, around 110 million sorted cells were examined.

On this clone: As yet, its antigen is unknown.

Germline trimming cut 0 bases from V and 5 bases from J; bases unmatched to any gene: 15. The CDR3 loop spans 20 amino acids. The germline V gene encodes CDR1 LGHNA and CDR2 YSLEER. Expressed TCRB transcripts were sequenced after all isolated RNA was converted to cDNA. Produced via immunoSEQ multiplex PCR; TCRdb's table is partial and in-frame only. This table holds 120,000 or so clones, about a sixth found once. Overall study findings and caveats: Among patients, naive, central memory and Treg TCRB repertoires appeared more similar than among healthy donors. TCRB CDR3s were moderately but significantly shorter in Type 1 diabetes patients in all four CD4+ subsets.

The V gene is TRBV4-3, the J gene TRBJ2-3; 12 bases align to TRBD2. Sample: central memory CD4+ T cells from blood. The clonotype originates from a man between 25 and 39 years old with type 1 diabetes. The CDR3 DNA is TGCGCCAGCAGCCAAGAGAGGCCTAGCGGGGGGGCCGTCAATAAAGATACGCAGTATTTT. Residues: CASSQERPSGGAVNKDTQYF.